The clone carrying this T cell receptor beta chain appeared a few times. As yet, its antigen is unknown. This record belongs to a study of T cell repertoires in cytomegalovirus infection. Points from the study as a whole: Summed frequency of shared TCR beta families picked out CMV carriers who also had the relevant HLA.

V trimming: 10 bases; J trimming: 8 bases; junction bases outside the gene matches: 9. CDR1 is LNHDA, CDR2 SQIVND, per germline (reference sequence). The CDR3 is made up of 13 amino acids. TCRdb ran MiXCR on the reads and lists one entry per CDR3 protein. The sample carries approximately 150,000 distinct CDR3 sequences, more than 15% recorded once. Sequencing was done on a sample of CD8+ T cells from PBMCs. V and J are TRBV19 and TRBJ2-1; 9 bases are shared with TRBD2. This receptor was obtained from a human donor in good health (CMV status not recorded). Some clones in this sample may be carry-over from other donors' samples. CDR3: CAIAGGPGDEQFF. The CDR3 DNA sequence: TGTGCCATTGCGGGGGGGCCTGGGGATGAGCAGTTCTTC.